Listed below are T cell receptor beta chains from one sample, sequenced in a study of early T cells in non-severe SARS-CoV-2 infection. TCRdb re-analysed the 5' RACE reads in MiXCR, keeping a single row per CDR3 protein. The data contain around 93,000 distinct CDR3 sequences, around 12% of them singletons. Specimen: whole blood, collected at baseline. These receptors were taken from an adult who was a healthcare worker with PCR-confirmed SARS-CoV-2 infection or an uninfected control (not recorded which). Each CDR3 is given with its conserved first and last residue. The D gene is left open where the match is weak. Clone size, where shown, is once, few, many, or a class for clones that have expanded.

V: TRBV20-1
size: few
D: NA
J: TRBJ1-1
CDR3: CSARSRRGSTEAFF
DNA: TGCAGTGCTAGATCACGAAGGGGGAGCACTGAAGCTTTCTTT

V: TRBV11-3
size: few
D: NA
J: TRBJ2-7
CDR3: CASSFGIASYEQYF
DNA: TGTGCCAGCAGCTTTGGTATAGCGTCCTACGAGCAGTACTTC

V: TRBV11-2
size: few
D: TRBD2
J: TRBJ2-7
CDR3: CASSTGTTYEQYF
DNA: TGTGCCAGCAGCACCGGGACTACATACGAGCAGTACTTC

V: TRBV11-2
size: NA
D: TRBD1
J: TRBJ2-2
CDR3: CASSLGPGQGVTGELFF
DNA: TGTGCCAGCAGCTTAGGACCCGGACAGGGGGTAACCGGGGAGCTGTTTTTT

V: TRBV2
size: few
D: TRBD2
J: TRBJ2-3
CDR3: CASLAGTSTDTQYF
DNA: TGTGCCAGCTTAGCGGGAACTAGCACAGATACGCAGTATTTT

V: TRBV5-1
size: NA
D: TRBD2
J: TRBJ2-7
CDR3: CASSFSRTSGELPDEQYF
DNA: TGCGCCAGCAGCTTCTCCCGGACTAGCGGGGAGCTTCCGGACGAGCAGTACTTC

V: TRBV3-1
size: once
D: NA
J: TRBJ1-6
CDR3: CASSQSTGYLDSPLHF
DNA: TGTGCCAGCAGCCAATCCACAGGTTATTTGGATTCACCCCTCCACTTT

V: TRBV20-1
size: few
D: NA
J: TRBJ2-5
CDR3: CSARARVETQYF
DNA: TGCAGTGCTAGAGCCAGGGTGGAGACCCAGTACTTC

V: TRBV2
size: few
D: TRBD1
J: TRBJ1-2
CDR3: CASSLGQGAWYTF
DNA: TGTGCCAGCAGTTTGGGACAGGGCGCTTGGTACACCTTC

V: TRBV7-2
size: many
D: NA
J: TRBJ2-7
CDR3: CASSLVQGRYEQYF
DNA: TGTGCCAGCAGCTTAGTGCAGGGGAGGTACGAGCAGTACTTC

V: TRBV9
size: few
D: TRBD2
J: TRBJ2-1
CDR3: CASSVGLAEFNEQFF
DNA: TGTGCCAGCAGCGTAGGACTAGCGGAGTTCAATGAGCAGTTCTTC

V: TRBV19
size: NA
D: NA
J: TRBJ2-6
CDR3: CATTVHSGANVLTF
DNA: TGTGCCACGACAGTTCACTCTGGGGCCAACGTCCTGACTTTC

V: TRBV19
size: NA
D: TRBD2
J: TRBJ2-1
CDR3: CASTRQAGPLGNEQFF
DNA: TGTGCCAGTACCCGTCAAGCGGGGCCCCTTGGAAATGAGCAGTTCTTC

V: TRBV7-3
size: NA
D: NA
J: TRBJ1-6
CDR3: CARRVRTPLHF
DNA: TGTGCCAGGAGGGTTCGTACACCCCTCCACTTT

V: TRBV4-1
size: NA
D: NA
J: TRBJ1-2
CDR3: CASSLARQEYGYTF
DNA: TGCGCCAGCAGCCTTGCCAGACAGGAATATGGCTACACCTTC

V: TRBV7-9
size: many
D: NA
J: TRBJ1-5
CDR3: CASSLDRELNQPQHF
DNA: TGTGCCAGCAGCTTAGACAGAGAGCTCAATCAGCCCCAGCATTTT

V: TRBV7-3
size: NA
D: NA
J: TRBJ2-7
CDR3: CASSSALGYEQYF
DNA: TGTGCCAGCAGCTCGGCGCTAGGTTACGAGCAGTACTTC

V: TRBV27
size: few
D: NA
J: TRBJ1-5
CDR3: CASSLWRAYNQPQHF
DNA: TGTGCCAGCAGTTTATGGAGGGCGTACAATCAGCCCCAGCATTTT

V: TRBV5-1
size: few
D: NA
J: TRBJ2-2
CDR3: CASSLTYRETGELFF
DNA: TGCGCCAGCAGCTTGACTTATAGAGAGACCGGGGAGCTGTTTTTT

V: TRBV7-8
size: many
D: TRBD1
J: TRBJ2-1
CDR3: CASSWWTGDNEQFF
DNA: TGTGCCAGCAGCTGGTGGACAGGGGACAATGAGCAGTTCTTC

V: TRBV11-1
size: many
D: NA
J: TRBJ2-7
CDR3: CASSLDRGWSYEQYF
DNA: TGTGCCAGCAGCTTAGACCGGGGTTGGTCCTACGAGCAGTACTTC